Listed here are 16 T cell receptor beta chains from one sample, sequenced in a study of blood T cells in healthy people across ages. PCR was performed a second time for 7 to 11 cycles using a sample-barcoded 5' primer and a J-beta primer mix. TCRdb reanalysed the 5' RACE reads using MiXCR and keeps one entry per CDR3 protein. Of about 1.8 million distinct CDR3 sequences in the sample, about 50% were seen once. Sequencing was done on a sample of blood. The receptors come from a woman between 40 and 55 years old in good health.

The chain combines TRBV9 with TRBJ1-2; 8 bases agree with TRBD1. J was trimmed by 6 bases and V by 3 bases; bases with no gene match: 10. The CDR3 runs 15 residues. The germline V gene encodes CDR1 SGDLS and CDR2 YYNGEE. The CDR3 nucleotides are TGTGCCAGCAGCGCCCGGACAGGGAGGGAAGATGGCTACACCTTC. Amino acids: CASSARTGREDGYTF. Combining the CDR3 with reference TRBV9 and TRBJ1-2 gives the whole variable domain DSGVTQTPKHLITATGQRVTLRCSPRSGDLSVYWYQQSLDQGLQFLIQYYNGEERAKGNILERFSAQQFPDLHSELNLSSLELGDSALYFCASSARTGREDGYTFGSGTRLTVV.

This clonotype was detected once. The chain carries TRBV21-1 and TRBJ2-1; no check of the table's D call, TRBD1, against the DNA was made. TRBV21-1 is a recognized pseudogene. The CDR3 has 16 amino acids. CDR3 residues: CASSTQTGGQHNEQFF. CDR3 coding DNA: TGTGCCAGCAGCACACAAACAGGAGGCCAGCACAATGAGCAGTTCTTC.

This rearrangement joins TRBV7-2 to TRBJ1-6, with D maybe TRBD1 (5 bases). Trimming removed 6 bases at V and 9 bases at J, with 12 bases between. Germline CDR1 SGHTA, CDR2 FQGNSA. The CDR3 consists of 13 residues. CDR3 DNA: TGTGCCAGCAGATCAGGGTCGGGTTCACCCCTCCACTTT. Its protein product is CASRSGSGSPLHF.

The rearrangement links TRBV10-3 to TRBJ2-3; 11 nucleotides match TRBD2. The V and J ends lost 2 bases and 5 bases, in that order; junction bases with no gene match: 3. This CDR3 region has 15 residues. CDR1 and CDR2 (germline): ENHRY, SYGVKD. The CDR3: CAISEGLAGIDTQYF. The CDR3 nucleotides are TGTGCCATCAGTGAGGGACTAGCGGGTATAGATACGCAGTATTTT.

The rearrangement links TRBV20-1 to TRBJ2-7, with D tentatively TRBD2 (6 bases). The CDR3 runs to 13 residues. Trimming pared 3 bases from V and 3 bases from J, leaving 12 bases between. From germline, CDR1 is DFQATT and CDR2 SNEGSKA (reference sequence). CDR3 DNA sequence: TGCAGTGCTAGGTCGGGAGACAGCTACGAGCAGTACTTC. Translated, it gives CSARSGDSYEQYF.

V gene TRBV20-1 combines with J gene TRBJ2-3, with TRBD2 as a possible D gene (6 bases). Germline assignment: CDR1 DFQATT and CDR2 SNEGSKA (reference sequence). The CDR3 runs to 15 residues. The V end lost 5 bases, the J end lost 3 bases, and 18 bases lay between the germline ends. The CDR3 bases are TGCAGTGCTCCCCGAGGGACTCTTAGGACAGATACGCAGTATTTT. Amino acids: CSAPRGTLRTDTQYF.

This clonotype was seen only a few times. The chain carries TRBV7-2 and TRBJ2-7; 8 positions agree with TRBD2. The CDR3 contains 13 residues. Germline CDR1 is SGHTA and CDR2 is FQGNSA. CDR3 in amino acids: CASGKDPDYEQYF. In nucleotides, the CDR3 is TGTGCTAGCGGGAAGGACCCCGACTACGAGCAGTACTTC.

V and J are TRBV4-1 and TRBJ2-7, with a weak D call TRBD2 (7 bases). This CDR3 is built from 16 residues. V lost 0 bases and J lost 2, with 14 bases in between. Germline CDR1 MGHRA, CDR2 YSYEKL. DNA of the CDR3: TGCGCCAGCAGCCAAGAGGGAGGGGGAAATACCTACGAGCAGTACTTC. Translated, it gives CASSQEGGGNTYEQYF.

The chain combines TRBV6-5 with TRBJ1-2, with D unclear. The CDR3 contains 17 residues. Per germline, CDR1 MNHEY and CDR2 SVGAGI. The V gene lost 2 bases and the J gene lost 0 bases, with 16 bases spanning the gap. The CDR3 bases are TGTGCCAGCAGTTACGGTGACAAGCAATTCACTAACTATGGCTACACCTTC. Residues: CASSYGDKQFTNYGYTF.

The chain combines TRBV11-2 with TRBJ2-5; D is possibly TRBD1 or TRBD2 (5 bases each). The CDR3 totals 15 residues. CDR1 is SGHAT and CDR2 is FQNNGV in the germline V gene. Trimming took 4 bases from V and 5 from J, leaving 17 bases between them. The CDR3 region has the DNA TGTGCCAGCAGCTCAAGGAGGCAGGGCCGCGAGACCCAGTACTTC. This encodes CASSSRRQGRETQYF.

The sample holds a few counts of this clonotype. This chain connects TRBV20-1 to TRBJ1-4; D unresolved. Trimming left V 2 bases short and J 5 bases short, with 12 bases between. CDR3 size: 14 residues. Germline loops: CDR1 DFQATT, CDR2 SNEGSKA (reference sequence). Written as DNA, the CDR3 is TGCAGTGCTAGATACGGACTTACAAATGAAAAACTGTTTTTT. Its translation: CSARYGLTNEKLFF.

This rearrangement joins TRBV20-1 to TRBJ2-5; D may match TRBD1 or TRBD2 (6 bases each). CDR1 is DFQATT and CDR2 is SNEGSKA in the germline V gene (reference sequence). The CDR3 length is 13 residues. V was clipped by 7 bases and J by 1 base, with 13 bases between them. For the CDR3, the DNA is TGCAGTGGTTGGGGGGCAAGCCAAGAGACCCAGTACTTC. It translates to CSGWGASQETQYF.

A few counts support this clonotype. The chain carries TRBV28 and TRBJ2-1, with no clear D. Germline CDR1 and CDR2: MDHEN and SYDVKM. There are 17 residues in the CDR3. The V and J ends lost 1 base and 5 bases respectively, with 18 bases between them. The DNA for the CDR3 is TGTGCCAGCAGTTTATCCGGTATCCCCCGGCTAAACAATGAGCAGTTCTTC. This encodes CASSLSGIPRLNNEQFF.

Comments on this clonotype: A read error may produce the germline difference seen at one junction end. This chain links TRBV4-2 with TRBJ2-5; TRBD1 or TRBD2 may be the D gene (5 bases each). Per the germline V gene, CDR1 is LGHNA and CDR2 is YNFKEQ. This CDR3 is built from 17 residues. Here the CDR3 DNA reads TGTGCCGGCAGCCAACCTTCTCCCGGGACCAAATGGGGGACCCAGTACTTC. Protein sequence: CAGSQPSPGTKWGTQYF.

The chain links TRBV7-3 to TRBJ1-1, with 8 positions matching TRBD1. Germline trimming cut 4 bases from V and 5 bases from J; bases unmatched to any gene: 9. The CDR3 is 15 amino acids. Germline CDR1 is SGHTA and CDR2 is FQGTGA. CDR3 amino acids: CASSSAQGAGTEAFF. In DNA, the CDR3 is TGTGCCAGCAGCTCGGCTCAGGGGGCTGGGACTGAAGCTTTCTTT.

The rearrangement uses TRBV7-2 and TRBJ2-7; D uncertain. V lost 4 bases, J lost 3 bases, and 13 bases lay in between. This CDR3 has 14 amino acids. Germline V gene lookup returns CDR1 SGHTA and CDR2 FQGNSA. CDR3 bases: TGTGCCAGCAGCTCCCCATCCAGGTTCTACGAGCAGTACTTC. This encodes CASSSPSRFYEQYF.